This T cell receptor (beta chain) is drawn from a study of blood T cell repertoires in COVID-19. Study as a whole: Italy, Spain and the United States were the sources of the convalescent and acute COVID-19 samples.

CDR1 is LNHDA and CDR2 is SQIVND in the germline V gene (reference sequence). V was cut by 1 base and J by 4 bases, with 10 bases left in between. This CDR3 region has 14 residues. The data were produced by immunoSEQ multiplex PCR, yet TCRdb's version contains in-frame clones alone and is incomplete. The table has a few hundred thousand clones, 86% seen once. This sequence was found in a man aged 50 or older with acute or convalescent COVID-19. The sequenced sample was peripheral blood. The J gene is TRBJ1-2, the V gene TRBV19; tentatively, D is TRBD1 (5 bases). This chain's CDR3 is CASSIGGAAYGYTF. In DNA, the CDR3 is TGTGCCAGTAGTATAGGGGGCGCCGCCTATGGCTACACCTTC.